These T cell receptor beta chains were read from a single sample in a study of human T cells and chemical hapten exposure. A single record per CDR3 protein comes from TCRdb applying MiXCR to the RACE reads. The repertoire holds approximately 100,000 distinct CDR3 sequences, with around 9.6% as singletons. The sequencing used whole blood, collected in connection with sensitization to the hapten diphenylcyclopropenone (DPC). Every receptor here comes from a woman between 40 and 50 years old with alopecia areata. Some clones in this sample may be carry-over from other donors' samples. The CDR3 runs from the conserved cysteine through the conserved F or W. Each record gives: J gene, CDR3 length, D gene, V gene, clone size, CDR3 protein, CDR3 DNA. The D gene is left open where the match is weak. Only part of the rows carry a size: once, few, many, or a class if the clone is expanded.

>TRBJ1-2|14|-|TRBV19|few
CASSIGRLRDGYTF
TGTGCCAGTAGTATTGGCCGCCTTAGAGATGGCTACACCTTC
>TRBJ1-2|13|TRBD1|TRBV5-1|many
CASSSGTAYGYTF
TGCGCCAGCAGCTCCGGGACAGCCTATGGCTACACCTTC
>TRBJ2-1|14|-|TRBV12-3/TRBV12-4|-
CASSSQGLRNEQFF
TGTGCCAGCAGTTCTCAGGGCCTTCGGAATGAGCAGTTCTTC
>TRBJ1-2|13|-|TRBV12-3/TRBV12-4|many
CASRDTYNYGYTF
TGTGCCAGCAGGGATACCTATAACTATGGCTACACCTTC
>TRBJ1-1|13|-|TRBV29-1|many
CSVGGFGNTEAFF
TGCAGCGTTGGGGGCTTTGGGAACACTGAAGCTTTCTTT
>TRBJ1-2|15|-|TRBV4-3|few
CASSQESEVGYGYTF
TGCGCCAGCAGCCAAGAGAGCGAGGTGGGGTATGGCTACACCTTC
>TRBJ2-5|16|TRBD2|TRBV10-3|many
CAISSGTSGAQETQYF
TGTGCCATCAGTTCGGGGACTAGCGGGGCGCAAGAGACCCAGTACTTC
>TRBJ2-3|14|-|TRBV7-3|many
CASSLTGDTDTQYF
TGTGCCAGCAGCTTAACGGGGGACACAGATACGCAGTATTTT
>TRBJ2-5|14|-|TRBV7-7|-
CASSLSGWQETQHF
TGTGCTAGCAGCTTGTCAGGGTGGCAAGAGACCCAGCACTTC
>TRBJ1-3|15|-|TRBV5-1|many
CASSIGLISGNTIYF
TGCGCCAGCAGCATCGGACTGATCTCTGGAAACACCATATATTTT
>TRBJ2-1|16|-|TRBV6-5|few
CASSTIGSPSYNEQFF
TGTGCCAGCAGTACGATTGGATCTCCTTCCTACAATGAGCAGTTCTTC
>TRBJ1-3|17|-|TRBV4-2|-
CASSPRFEGADGNTIYF
TGTGCCAGCAGCCCCCGCTTCGAGGGTGCGGATGGAAACACCATATATTTT
>TRBJ2-3|17|TRBD1|TRBV7-9|many
CASSNPMTGPASNTQYF
TGTGCCAGCTCCAACCCCATGACAGGGCCCGCTTCCAATACGCAGTATTTT
>TRBJ1-6|16|-|TRBV6-6|-
CASSTLPAGDYSPLHF
TGTGCCAGCAGTACCCTTCCGGCAGGAGACTATTCACCCCTCCACTTT
>TRBJ2-5|16|TRBD2|TRBV12-3/TRBV12-4|few
CASRVGLAGIQETQYF
TGTGCCAGCAGGGTGGGACTAGCGGGGATTCAAGAGACCCAGTACTTC
>TRBJ1-6|15|TRBD1|TRBV5-1|many
CASSLTGQGGSPLHF
TGCGCCAGCAGCTTAACCGGACAGGGCGGATCACCCCTCCACTTT
>TRBJ1-4|15|-|TRBV4-3|few
CASSQGSATNEKLFF
TGCGCCAGCAGCCAAGGGTCTGCAACTAATGAAAAACTGTTTTTT
>TRBJ2-7|16|-|TRBV27|many
CASSVRQVTPGYEQYF
TGTGCCAGCAGCGTCAGACAGGTAACGCCGGGATACGAGCAGTACTTC
>TRBJ2-2|14|TRBD1|TRBV10-3|many
CAIGTGGNTGELFF
TGTGCCATCGGGACAGGGGGTAACACCGGGGAGCTGTTTTTT
>TRBJ2-7|12|TRBD1|TRBV29-1|many
CSGTGQGDEQYF
TGCAGCGGGACGGGACAGGGGGACGAGCAGTACTTC
>TRBJ2-6|17|-|TRBV21-1|many
CASSNSRGSSGANVLTF
TGTGCCAGCAGCAACTCCCGAGGAAGCTCTGGGGCCAACGTCCTGACTTTC
>TRBJ1-2|12|-|TRBV7-2|-
CASSLELGGYTF
TGTGCCAGCAGCTTGGAACTGGGGGGCTACACCTTC
>TRBJ2-1|11|-|TRBV2|many
CASSGGAGRIF
TGTGCCAGCAGTGGGGGGGCAGGGCGGATCTTC
>TRBJ2-5|16|TRBD2|TRBV28|-
CASSSPSGGSQETQYF
TGTGCCAGCAGTTCCCCTAGCGGGGGGAGCCAAGAGACCCAGTACTTC
>TRBJ2-3|18|TRBD2|TRBV11-2|few
CASSLASGGLVNTDTQYF
TGTGCCAGCAGCTTAGCTAGCGGGGGACTAGTAAACACAGATACGCAGTATTTT
>TRBJ2-2|17|TRBD1|TRBV7-6|-
CASSFPVPDRDTGELFF
TGTGCCAGCAGCTTCCCAGTCCCGGACAGGGACACCGGGGAGCTGTTTTTT
>TRBJ2-2|16|-|TRBV18|many
CASSPAGGGDTGELFF
TGTGCCAGCTCACCGGCTGGCGGGGGCGACACCGGGGAGCTGTTTTTT
>TRBJ2-2|16|-|TRBV5-1|many
CASSTTGRRNTGELFF
TGCGCCAGCAGCACCACTGGGAGGCGTAACACCGGGGAGCTGTTTTTT
>TRBJ1-6|14|-|TRBV7-2|many
CASSPRPTGSPLHF
TGTGCCAGCAGCCCACGACCCACCGGTTCACCCCTCCACTTT
>TRBJ2-7|12|-|TRBV30|few
CAWRDSTKGQYF
TGTGCCTGGAGGGACTCTACGAAAGGGCAGTACTTC
>TRBJ1-3|14|-|TRBV12-3/TRBV12-4|few
CASTQQGFGNTIYF
TGTGCCAGCACCCAGCAGGGATTTGGAAACACCATATATTTT
>TRBJ2-7|15|-|TRBV12-3/TRBV12-4|many
CASSPTGSGAYEQYF
TGTGCCAGCAGTCCGACAGGTTCCGGGGCCTACGAGCAGTACTTC
>TRBJ1-1|13|TRBD1|TRBV29-1|few
CSVGGQRNTEAFF
TGCAGCGTTGGGGGACAGCGGAACACTGAAGCTTTCTTT
>TRBJ2-7|14|TRBD1|TRBV27|many
CASSLRTGFYEQYF
TGTGCCAGCAGTTTGCGGACAGGTTTCTACGAGCAGTACTTC
>TRBJ2-3|13|-|TRBV12-3/TRBV12-4|few
CAAADRPTDTQYF
TGTGCCGCTGCGGACAGACCAACAGATACGCAGTATTTT
>TRBJ1-2|16|-|TRBV4-1|many
CASSQGGILPNYGYTF
TGCGCCAGCAGCCAAGGCGGGATTCTTCCTAACTATGGCTACACCTTC
>TRBJ2-7|15|-|TRBV4-2|many
CASSQGGALSYEQYF
TGTGCCAGCAGCCAAGGGGGGGCCCTATCCTACGAGCAGTACTTC